This record concerns one TCR beta chain sequence. These data are taken from a study of blood T cell repertoires in COVID-19. In the study overall: T cells, B-cell-depleted T cells, or PBMCs provided the cDNA or gDNA that served as material.

Those enrolled in Seattle joined during active infection and were followed longitudinally afterward. Authors' analysis steps: Amplification of reference gene primers was used by the study to estimate nucleated cell counts. Measured with immunoSEQ multiplex PCR; TCRdb has only the in-frame clones, and not every one. From that table come the V and J calls and clone size; the DNA was used to work out D and trimming. The sample lists 220,000 or so clones; about 88% were seen once. This CDR3 region has 13 residues. Looked up from germline, CDR1 is MDHEN and CDR2 is SYDVKM. Trimming stripped 3 bases from V and 5 bases from J, with 10 bases between.

The chain carries TRBV28 and TRBJ1-2; D is undetermined. The source is a woman between 45 and 60 years old with COVID-19, enrolled during active disease. Sequencing was performed on peripheral blood. The chain's CDR3 is CASSFRGLYGYTF. Here the CDR3 DNA reads TGTGCCAGCAGTTTTAGAGGATTATATGGCTACACCTTC.